These 23 T cell receptor beta chains came from one sample sequenced in a study of cytomegalovirus exposure and HLA in healthy donors. Amplification used 60 Vbeta primers and 13 Jbeta primers. Produced via immunoSEQ multiplex PCR; TCRdb's table is partial and in-frame only. The table lists roughly 150,000 clones, about 70% of them singletons. The sample comprised PBMCs. The receptors stem from a woman aged 40 to 50 in good health and CMV-seronegative.

This clone showed up just once. The chain couples TRBV18 to TRBJ2-7, with D possibly TRBD2 on 6 matching bases. The CDR3 is 13 amino acids. V lost 5 bases, J lost 3 bases, and 11 bases lay in between. CDR1 is KGHSH, CDR2 LQKENI, per germline. This chain's CDR3 is CASSARENYEQYF. The CDR3 region has the DNA TGTGCCAGCTCAGCCCGGGAGAACTACGAGCAGTACTTC. The full variable domain, with the rest looked up from reference TRBV18 and TRBJ2-7, is NAGVMQNPRHLVRRRGQEARLRCSPMKGHSHVYWYRQLPEEGLKFMVYLQKENIIDESGMPKERFSAEFPKEGPSILRIQQVVRGDSAAYFCASSARENYEQYFGPGTRLTVT.

This clone was seen only a few times. The V call is TRBV7-5, the J call TRBJ1-5; TRBD1 is taken as the D call from the table, unchecked against the DNA. TRBV7-5 is a pseudogene segment. The CDR3 is 15 amino acids. The CDR3 region has the DNA TGTGTCAGAAGCTTAGTTCCGGACAAAAATCAGCCCCAGCATTTT. Translated: CVRSLVPDKNQPQHF.

This clone has only a few counts. The gene calls are TRBV5-1 and TRBJ1-1; no firm D call. V lost 4 bases and J 4 bases, leaving 14 bases between the germline ends. Germline-derived CDR1 and CDR2 are SGHRS and YFSETQ. The CDR3 consists of 14 residues. The CDR3 bases are TGCGCCAGCAGCCCTCCATCATCGAGCACTGAAGCTTTCTTT. This codes for CASSPPSSSTEAFF.

This chain uses TRBV27 with TRBJ1-6; D is uncertain. Trimming shortened V by 4 bases and J by 7 bases, and 5 bases separated the two germline ends. The CDR3 sequence is 12 residues long. Per the germline V gene, CDR1 is MNHEY and CDR2 is SMNVEV (reference sequence). The CDR3 sequence is CASSYTNSPLHF. The CDR3 coding sequence is TGTGCCAGCAGTTACACGAATTCACCCCTCCACTTT.

The chain joins TRBV30 to TRBJ2-1, with TRBD2 matching 13 bases. V lost 3 bases to trimming and J lost 5 bases; unmatched junction nucleotides: 4. Germline V gene sequence: CDR1 GTSNPN, CDR2 SVGIG (reference sequence). This CDR3 has 15 residues. CDR3 loop: CAWSTGTSGNNEQFF. CDR3 DNA: TGTGCCTGGAGCACCGGGACTAGCGGGAACAATGAGCAGTTCTTC.

This chain uses TRBV21-1 with TRBJ2-7; TRBD1 reflects the table's D call only, with no check against the DNA. TRBV21-1 is labeled a pseudogene. The CDR3 has 14 residues. The DNA of the CDR3 is TGTGCCAGCAGCGGACAGGGGGCTTCCTACGAGCAGTACTTC. It is translated as CASSGQGASYEQYF.

The chain links TRBV6-5 to TRBJ1-1, with D perhaps TRBD1 (6 bases). The CDR3 extends over 11 amino acids. V was trimmed by 7 bases and J by 8 bases, leaving 11 bases between them. Germline V CDR1 and CDR2: MNHEY, SVGAGI. CDR3 nucleotides: TGTGCCAGCAAAATAGGGACAGAAGCTTTCTTT. It codes for CASKIGTEAFF.

The chain uses TRBV11-2 and TRBJ2-7; D perhaps matches TRBD2 (6 bases). Germline assignment: CDR1 SGHAT and CDR2 FQNNGV. CDR3 size: 15 residues. V was shortened by 0 bases and J by 2 bases, with 11 bases between the two germline ends. The DNA for the CDR3 is TGTGCCAGCAGCTTAGACCCGGGAGTAACCTACGAGCAGTACTTC. Translating gives CASSLDPGVTYEQYF.

The rearrangement joins TRBV28 to TRBJ2-3; D is unresolved. The CDR3 covers 12 residues. V was trimmed by 5 bases and J by 4 bases, leaving 7 bases between them. Germline V lookup: CDR1 MDHEN, CDR2 SYDVKM. The CDR3 protein is CASSRSADTQYF. In nucleotides, the CDR3 is TGTGCCAGCAGTCGCTCAGCAGATACGCAGTATTTT.

The chain joins TRBV5-6 to TRBJ2-3; D is perhaps TRBD2 (6 bases). There are 12 residues in the CDR3. CDR1 SGHDT and CDR2 YYEEEE come from the germline V gene. The V and J ends lost 0 bases and 9 bases respectively, with 8 bases between them. Here the CDR3 DNA reads TGTGCCAGCAGCTTGGAGCGGGCGACGCAGTATTTT. Translation: CASSLERATQYF.

The J gene is TRBJ2-3, the V gene TRBV18, with TRBD2 as a possible D gene (6 bases). The CDR3 is made up of 17 amino acids. V shed 0 bases and J shed 0 bases, with 13 bases lying between them. Germline CDR1 and CDR2: KGHSH and LQKENI. CDR3 in DNA: TGTGCCAGCTCACCACCCTCTTTCGCGGGAAGCACAGATACGCAGTATTTT. Its protein product is CASSPPSFAGSTDTQYF.

The chain links TRBV13 to TRBJ2-7; perhaps TRBD1 as D (6 bases). Germline values: CDR1 PRHDT, CDR2 FYEKMQ (reference sequence). The V end was cut by 0 bases, the J end by 7 bases, with 13 bases between. CDR3 length: 14 residues. CDR3 residues: CASSLGQGMEEQYF. CDR3 nucleotide sequence: TGTGCCAGCAGCTTAGGGCAGGGGATGGAGGAGCAGTACTTC.

The CDR3: CASTPRNWRGGEHEQYF. DNA of the CDR3: TGTGCCAGCACCCCGAGGAACTGGCGGGGGGGCGAACACGAGCAGTACTTC. The rearrangement joins TRBV28 to TRBJ2-7; TRBD2 agrees at 9 bases. Looked up from germline, CDR1 is MDHEN and CDR2 is SYDVKM. The J segment lost 5 bases and the V segment lost 7 bases, leaving 18 bases of the junction unmatched. The length of the CDR3 is 17 residues.

The genes are TRBV19 and TRBJ1-2; 8 bases agree with TRBD1. This CDR3 is built from 13 residues. The V and J ends lost 7 bases and 8 bases, in that order; junction bases with no gene match: 9. The germline V gene encodes CDR1 LNHDA and CDR2 SQIVND (reference sequence). This CDR3 reads CASTIGQGGGYTF. DNA of the CDR3: TGTGCCAGTACCATAGGACAGGGTGGCGGCTACACCTTC.

The J gene is TRBJ1-5, the V gene TRBV6-4; D may be TRBD1 (5 bases). CDR3 length equals 14 residues. Trimming took 4 bases from V and 2 from J, leaving 9 bases between them. CDR1 is MRHNA, CDR2 SNTAGT, per germline. The CDR3 nucleotides read TGTGCCAGCAGTGCAGGAGGGGGCAATCAGCCCCAGCATTTT. Residues: CASSAGGGNQPQHF.

The V call is TRBV7-9, the J call TRBJ2-1; 13 bases are a match to TRBD2. This CDR3 has 15 residues. V lost 6 bases to trimming and J lost 2 bases; unmatched junction nucleotides: 1. Germline V lookup: CDR1 SEHNR, CDR2 FQNEAQ (reference sequence). The CDR3 DNA is TGTGCCAGCAGAACTAGCGGGGGGGCCTACAATGAGCAGTTCTTC. Translating it yields CASRTSGGAYNEQFF.

The V call is TRBV10-3, the J call TRBJ1-4, with 7 bases matching TRBD1. The CDR3 is 14 residues long. Germline CDR1 ENHRY, CDR2 SYGVKD. V dropped 6 bases and J dropped 3; count of bases not matched to a gene: 4. CDR3 in amino acids: CAIRQGSPNEKLFF. The CDR3 nucleotides read TGTGCCATCAGACAGGGGAGCCCTAATGAAAAACTGTTTTTT.

In nucleotides, the CDR3 is TGTGCCAGTACCGAACCCCACAGGGATGGTATGAGCTACACCTTC. Encoded protein: CASTEPHRDGMSYTF. The V and J genes are TRBV19 and TRBJ1-2; possible D gene TRBD1, 6 bases. V shed 7 bases and J shed 9 bases, with 24 bases lying between them. This CDR3 region has 15 residues. Germline CDR1 is LNHDA and CDR2 is SQIVND (reference sequence).

The gene calls are TRBV5-6 and TRBJ2-1; no definite D call. The CDR3 has 17 residues. V lost 2 bases, J lost 0 bases, and 15 bases lay in between. Germline lookup yields CDR1 SGHDT and CDR2 YYEEEE. CDR3: CASSFSFGSISYNEQFF. In nucleotides, the CDR3 is TGTGCCAGCAGCTTCTCGTTTGGCTCAATCTCCTACAATGAGCAGTTCTTC.

A single count supports this clone. CDR3 protein: CASRDRGNEKLFF. The CDR3 region has the DNA TGTGCCAGCAGAGACAGGGGGAATGAAAAACTGTTTTTT. This chain connects TRBV27 to TRBJ1-4; 9 bases are shared with TRBD1. There are 13 residues in the CDR3. J lost 5 bases, V lost 6 bases, and 1 base had no gene match. CDR1 is MNHEY and CDR2 is SMNVEV in the germline V gene (reference sequence).

This clone was counted between two and nine times. The chain couples TRBV7-2 to TRBJ2-1; 15 positions agree with TRBD2. The germline V gene encodes CDR1 SGHTA and CDR2 FQGNSA. This CDR3 contains 16 residues. V lost 5 bases and J lost 7; bases outside the gene matches: 6. CDR3 sequence: CASSPGGTSGRNEQFF. The DNA of the CDR3 is TGTGCCAGCAGCCCAGGGGGGACTAGCGGGAGGAATGAGCAGTTCTTC.

The chain is built from TRBV5-1 and TRBJ2-7; 7 bases agree with TRBD1. This CDR3 is built from 16 residues. V lost 3 bases, J lost 2 bases, and 11 bases stayed unmatched. Looked up from germline, CDR1 is SGHRS and CDR2 is YFSETQ. DNA of the CDR3: TGCGCCAGCAGCTCCACCTCGACAGGGCGACCCTACGAGCAGTACTTC. It codes for CASSSTSTGRPYEQYF.

This chain connects TRBV5-4 to TRBJ1-4, with 11 bases lining up with TRBD1. Germline values: CDR1 SGHNT, CDR2 YYREEE (reference sequence). The trim removed 5 bases at V and 1 base at J, leaving 1 base unmatched. The CDR3 sequence is 15 residues long. Written as DNA, the CDR3 is TGTGCCAGCAGGGGGACAGGGGGAACTAATGAAAAACTGTTTTTT. Protein sequence: CASRGTGGTNEKLFF. Complete variable domain (other parts from reference TRBV5-4 and TRBJ1-4): ETGVTQSPTHLIKTRGQQVTLRCSSQSGHNTVSWYQQALGQGPQFIFQYYREEENGRGNFPPRFSGLQFPNYSSELNVNALELDDSALYLCASRGTGGTNEKLFFGSGTQLSVL.